These 11 T cell receptor beta chains were sequenced from one sample in a study of blood T cells in healthy people across ages. The use of a sample-barcoded 5' primer and a J-beta primer mix characterized a second PCR of roughly 6 to 11 cycles. One entry per CDR3 protein results from TCRdb running MiXCR on the 5' RACE reads. The sample records fewer than 1.5 million distinct CDR3 sequences, approximately 40% being singletons. Sample: blood. Source of these receptors: a woman younger than 30 in good health.

This clonotype was counted once. This chain uses TRBV6-1 with TRBJ1-5; perhaps TRBD1 as D (5 bases). The CDR3 contains 15 residues. Between the trimmed V and J ends, which lost 7 bases and 3 bases, there was a span of 16 bases. The germline V gene has CDR1 MNHNS and CDR2 SASEGT. The CDR3 coding sequence is TGTGCCAGCAAGTCCGGACACCGCTTCAATCAGCCCCAGCATTTT. Translation: CASKSGHRFNQPQHF.

This clonotype was detected only a few times. This chain uses TRBV7-2 with TRBJ1-1, with D hard to call. Germline V gives CDR1 SGHTA, CDR2 FQGNSA. The CDR3 has 15 residues. With 1 base removed from V and 4 bases from J, the gap between germline ends came to 13 bases. In DNA form, the CDR3 reads TGTGCCAGCAGCTTAGGGGCAGGCTGGGGCACTGAAGCTTTCTTT. It translates to CASSLGAGWGTEAFF.

The V and J genes are TRBV29-1 and TRBJ2-4, with TRBD1 matching over 7 bases. Matching the DNA end better, TRBJ2-5 makes the J call doubtful. In germline, CDR1 is SQVTM, CDR2 ANQGSEA. There are 15 residues in the CDR3. CDR3 in amino acids: CSVPPAGGWGETQYF. DNA for the CDR3: TGCAGCGTCCCACCCGCAGGGGGTTGGGGAGAGACCCAGTACTTC.

The CDR3 here is CASSVAREIDGYTF. The CDR3 nucleotides read TGCGCCAGCAGCGTAGCGAGGGAGATCGATGGCTACACCTTC. This sequence joins TRBV5-1 and TRBJ1-2; D is uncertain. Germline CDR1 and CDR2: SGHRS and YFSETQ. The CDR3 runs 14 residues. V lost 4 bases, J lost 6 bases, and 16 bases lay in between.

This clonotype was counted only a few times. The rearrangement uses TRBV20-1 and TRBJ2-1; tentatively, D is TRBD2 (6 bases). Germline CDR1 is DFQATT and CDR2 is SNEGSKA (reference sequence). The V end lost 0 bases, the J end lost 8 bases, and 14 bases lay between the germline ends. CDR3 size: 14 residues. The CDR3 sequence: CSARDPRGADEQFF. As DNA, the CDR3 is TGCAGTGCTAGAGATCCGCGGGGAGCGGATGAGCAGTTCTTC.

This clonotype was seen at least ten times. The chain links TRBV7-2 to TRBJ2-7; the match to TRBD2 covers 10 bases. Germline trimming cut 5 bases from V and 8 bases from J; bases unmatched to any gene: 12. The CDR3 is made up of 15 amino acids. Germline V gene data show CDR1 as SGHTA and CDR2 as FQGNSA. CDR3 sequence: CASSERAGGKSQQYF. Here the CDR3 DNA reads TGTGCCAGCAGCGAACGAGCGGGAGGGAAAAGTCAGCAGTACTTC.

This clonotype has more than one count but fewer than ten. The V call is TRBV20-1, the J call TRBJ2-3, with 9 nucleotides matching TRBD2. Germline V gene lookup returns CDR1 DFQATT and CDR2 SNEGSKA (reference sequence). Germline trimming cut 1 base from V and 2 bases from J; bases unmatched to any gene: 7. CDR3 length equals 16 residues. CDR3 in DNA: TGCAGTGCTAGAGCACCGGGACTAGCAATCACAGATACGCAGTATTTT. It codes for CSARAPGLAITDTQYF.

The chain is built from TRBV9 and TRBJ2-3; possible D gene TRBD1, 7 bases. Looked up from germline, CDR1 is SGDLS and CDR2 is YYNGEE. V was clipped by 4 bases and J by 3 bases, with 15 bases between them. This CDR3 has 15 residues. As DNA, the CDR3 is TGTGCCAGCAGCCCGCGGGGACAGCAAACAGATACGCAGTATTTT. Amino acids: CASSPRGQQTDTQYF.

The CDR3 sequence: CASRLTTGESEQFF. The CDR3 DNA follows: TGTGCCAGCAGACTCACGACAGGGGAGAGTGAGCAGTTCTTC. The rearrangement uses TRBV6-5 and TRBJ2-1; 8 bases match TRBD1. Germline loops: CDR1 MNHEY, CDR2 SVGAGI. V shed 6 bases and J 9 bases; nucleotides not matched to a gene: 10. CDR3 length: 14 amino acids.

The rearrangement links TRBV5-1 to TRBJ1-5, with D possibly being TRBD1 (5 bases). CDR1 is SGHRS, CDR2 YFSETQ, per germline. The CDR3 covers 15 residues. Trimming pared 4 bases from V and 4 bases from J, leaving 15 bases between. The CDR3, as DNA: TGCGCCAGCAGCGGGGGTCACTCGGGGAATCAGCCCCAGCATTTT. As protein: CASSGGHSGNQPQHF.

V is TRBV20-1 and J is TRBJ2-1; no clear D gene. The CDR3 contains 17 residues. CDR1 DFQATT and CDR2 SNEGSKA come from the germline V gene (reference sequence). V gave up 3 bases and J gave up 5 bases, with 23 bases separating them. The CDR3, as DNA: TGCAGTGCTAGTAGTCCCCTCGACATGGATGACAACAATGAGCAGTTCTTC. Translation: CSASSPLDMDDNNEQFF.